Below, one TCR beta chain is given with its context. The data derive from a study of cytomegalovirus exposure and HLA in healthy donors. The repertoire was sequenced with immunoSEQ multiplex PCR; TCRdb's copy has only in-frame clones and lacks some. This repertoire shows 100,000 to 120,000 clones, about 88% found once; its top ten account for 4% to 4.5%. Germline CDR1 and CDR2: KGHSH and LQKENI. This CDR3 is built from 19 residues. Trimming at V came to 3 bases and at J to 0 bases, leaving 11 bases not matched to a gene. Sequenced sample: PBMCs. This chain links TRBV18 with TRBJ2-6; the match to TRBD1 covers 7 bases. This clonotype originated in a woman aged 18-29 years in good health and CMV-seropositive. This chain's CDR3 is CASSPQVRDRPSGANVLTF. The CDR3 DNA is TGTGCCAGCTCACCCCAAGTGAGGGACAGACCCTCTGGGGCCAACGTCCTGACTTTC.